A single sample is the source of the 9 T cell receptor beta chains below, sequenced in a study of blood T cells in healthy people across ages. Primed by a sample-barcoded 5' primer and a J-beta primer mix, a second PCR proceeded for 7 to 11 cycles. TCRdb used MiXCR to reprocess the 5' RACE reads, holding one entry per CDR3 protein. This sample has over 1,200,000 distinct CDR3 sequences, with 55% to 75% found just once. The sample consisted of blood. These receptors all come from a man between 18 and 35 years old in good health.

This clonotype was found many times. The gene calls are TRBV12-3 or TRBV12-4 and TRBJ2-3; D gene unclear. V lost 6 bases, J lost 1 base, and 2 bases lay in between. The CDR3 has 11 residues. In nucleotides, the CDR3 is TGTGCCAGCAGACGCACAGATACGCAGTATTTT. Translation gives CASRRTDTQYF.

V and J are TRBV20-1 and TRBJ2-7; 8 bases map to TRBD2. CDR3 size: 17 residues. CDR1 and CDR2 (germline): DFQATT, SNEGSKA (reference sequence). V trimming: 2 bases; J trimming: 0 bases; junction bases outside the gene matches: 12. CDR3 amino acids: CSARSLLSGGSSYEQYF. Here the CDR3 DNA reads TGCAGTGCTAGATCCCTTTTGAGCGGGGGTAGCTCCTACGAGCAGTACTTC.

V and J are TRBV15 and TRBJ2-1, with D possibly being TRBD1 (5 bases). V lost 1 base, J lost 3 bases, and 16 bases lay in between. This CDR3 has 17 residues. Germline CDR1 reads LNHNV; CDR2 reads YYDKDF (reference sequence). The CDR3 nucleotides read TGTGCCACCAGCAGAGGGGGTTCTGGGGCCATCTACAATGAGCAGTTCTTC. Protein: CATSRGGSGAIYNEQFF.

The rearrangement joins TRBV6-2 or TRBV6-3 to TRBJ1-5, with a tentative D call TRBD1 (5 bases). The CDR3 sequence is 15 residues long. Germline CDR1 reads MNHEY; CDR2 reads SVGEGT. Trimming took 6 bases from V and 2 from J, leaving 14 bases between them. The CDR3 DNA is TGTGCCAGCAGCCTTCAGGGTCGGGGCAATCAGCCCCAGCATTTT. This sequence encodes CASSLQGRGNQPQHF.

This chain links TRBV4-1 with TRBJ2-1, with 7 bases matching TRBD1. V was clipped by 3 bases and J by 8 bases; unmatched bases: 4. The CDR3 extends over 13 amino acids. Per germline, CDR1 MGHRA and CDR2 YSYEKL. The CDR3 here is CASSQRQGYEQFF. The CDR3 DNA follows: TGCGCCAGCAGCCAGAGACAGGGCTATGAGCAGTTCTTC.

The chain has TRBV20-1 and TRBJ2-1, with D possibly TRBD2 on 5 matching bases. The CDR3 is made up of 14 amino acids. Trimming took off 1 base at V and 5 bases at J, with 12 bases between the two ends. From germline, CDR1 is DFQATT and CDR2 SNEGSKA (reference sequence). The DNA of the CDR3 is TGCAGTGCTAGAGTGCTAGCTAGAAACAATGAGCAGTTCTTC. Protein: CSARVLARNNEQFF.

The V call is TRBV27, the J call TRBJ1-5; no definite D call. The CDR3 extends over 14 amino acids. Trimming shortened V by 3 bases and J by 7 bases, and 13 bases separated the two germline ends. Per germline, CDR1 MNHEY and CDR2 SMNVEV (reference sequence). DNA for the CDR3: TGTGCCAGCAGTTTCTCTTCCCAGGCACAGCCCCAGCATTTT. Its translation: CASSFSSQAQPQHF.

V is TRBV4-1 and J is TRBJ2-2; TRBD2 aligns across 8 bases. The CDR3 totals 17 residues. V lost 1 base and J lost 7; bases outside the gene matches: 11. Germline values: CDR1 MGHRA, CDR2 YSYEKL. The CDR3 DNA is TGCGCCAGCAGCCAAGGGTCTGGACTAGCTGTCGGCGGGGAGCTGTTTTTT. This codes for CASSQGSGLAVGGELFF.

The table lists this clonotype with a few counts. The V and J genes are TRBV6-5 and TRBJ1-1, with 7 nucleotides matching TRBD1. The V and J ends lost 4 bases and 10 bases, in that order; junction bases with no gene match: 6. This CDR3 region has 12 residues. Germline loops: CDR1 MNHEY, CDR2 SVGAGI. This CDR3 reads CASSSRGRGAFF. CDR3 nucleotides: TGTGCCAGCAGTTCTAGGGGGCGCGGAGCTTTCTTT.